The 14 T cell receptor beta chains below come from one sample, sequenced in a study of T cell repertoires in cytomegalovirus infection (dated by TCRdb to the late 2010s). Antigens for these TCRs are unknown. The sequencer listed for this sample is Illumina HiSeq 1500. TCRdb handled the public reads itself, with Q25 trimming in fastp and clone calling in MiXCR, and kept productive beta chains. Every entry covers one CDR3 protein and lists the most common genes and DNA from its rows. The sample yields roughly 150,000 distinct CDR3 sequences; roughly 22% were counted once. 20% to 30% of the sample rests with the top ten. In light of the paper, this sample's treatment or condition label describes: in vitro stimulation with specific CMV peptide epitopes to enrich CMV-specific T cells. The sample in question was CD8+ T cells from cultured PBMCs, obtained from culture after CMV antigen stimulation. The receptors derive from a human donor in good health (CMV status not recorded). Some clones in this sample may be carry-over from other donors' samples.

This clonotype turned up a few times. CDR3 coding DNA: TGTGCCAGCAGCTTCGCTACCACCGGGGAGCTGTTTTTT. It translates to CASSFATTGELFF. The chain uses TRBV11-2 and TRBJ2-2; D call uncertain. V lost 3 bases to trimming and J lost 4 bases, with 6 bases between them. This CDR3 is built from 13 residues. Germline V CDR1 and CDR2: SGHAT, FQNNGV. Full variable domain (outside the CDR3, taken from reference TRBV11-2 and TRBJ2-2): EAGVAQSPRYKIIEKRQSVAFWCNPISGHATLYWYQQILGQGPKLLIQFQNNGVVDDSQLPKDRFSAERLKGVDSTLKIQPAKLEDSAVYLCASSFATTGELFFGEGSRLTVL.

This chain connects TRBV4-1 to TRBJ1-5; 9 nucleotides match TRBD1. This CDR3 has 14 residues. J lost 7 bases, V lost 7 bases, and 8 bases had no gene match. Germline V gene data show CDR1 as MGHRA and CDR2 as YSYEKL. The CDR3 protein is CASNDRQGGQPQHF. CDR3 bases: TGCGCCAGCAACGATAGACAGGGGGGCCAGCCCCAGCATTTT.

J is TRBJ1-2 and V is TRBV7-9, with 10 bases aligning to TRBD1. The junction had 8 bases not matched to a gene; V was cut back by 4 bases and J by 6 bases. Germline CDR1 SEHNR, CDR2 FQNEAQ (reference sequence). This CDR3 has 15 amino acids. CDR3 DNA: TGTGCCAGCAGCTCGACGGGACAGGGGTTGAATGGCTACACCTTC. Protein sequence: CASSSTGQGLNGYTF.

The V gene is TRBV7-2, the J gene TRBJ1-1, with a weak D call TRBD1 (5 bases). The CDR3 has 13 residues. Trimming cost V 5 bases and J 11 bases, with 18 bases left between them. Germline V gene sequence: CDR1 SGHTA, CDR2 FQGNSA. This CDR3 reads CASSLDPGWGAFF. The CDR3 DNA is TGTGCCAGCAGCCTCGACCCAGGCTGGGGGGCTTTCTTT. The full variable domain, rest sourced from reference TRBV7-2 and TRBJ1-1, is GAGVSQSPSNKVTEKGKDVELRCDPISGHTALYWYRQSLGQGLEFLIYFQGNSAPDKSGLPSDRFSAERTGGSVSTLTIQRTQQEDSAVYLCASSLDPGWGAFFGQGTRLTVV.

In its sample, this clonotype was seen a few times. The rearrangement joins TRBV7-2 to TRBJ2-1, with D perhaps assigned TRBD1 or TRBD2 (6 bases each). Germline V CDR1 and CDR2: SGHTA, FQGNSA. Trimming took off 5 bases at V and 8 bases at J, with 16 bases between the two ends. This CDR3 contains 14 residues. DNA for the CDR3: TGTGCCAGCAGCCCCGATATCGGGGGCTATGAGCAGTTCTTC. It specifies CASSPDIGGYEQFF.

This clonotype was seen many times. The gene calls are TRBV7-2 and TRBJ1-2; D unclear. This CDR3 comprises 14 residues. The germline CDR1 and CDR2 sequences are SGHTA and FQGNSA. V was trimmed by 2 bases and J by 2 bases, leaving 9 bases between them. CDR3 loop: CASSLLTANYGYTF. CDR3 DNA sequence: TGTGCCAGCAGCTTATTGACGGCGAACTATGGCTACACCTTC.

Only a few counts were recorded for this clonotype. This CDR3 is CSARDGLAGGNEQFF. CDR3 nucleotides: TGCAGTGCTAGGGATGGACTAGCGGGGGGGAATGAGCAGTTCTTC. V is TRBV20-1 and J is TRBJ2-1; 15 positions match TRBD2. With V trimmed by 3 bases and J by 7 bases, 4 bases remained unmatched. The germline V gene encodes CDR1 DFQATT and CDR2 SNEGSKA (reference sequence). The CDR3 runs to 15 residues.

This clonotype has just a few counts. This chain uses TRBV12-3 or TRBV12-4 with TRBJ1-2, with a possible D match to TRBD1 (5 bases). The CDR3 has 11 amino acids. Deletions cut 7 bases from V and 7 bases from J, with 10 bases between. For the CDR3, the DNA is TGTGCCAGCACGAGGGGCTCTGGCTACACCTTC. This gives the protein CASTRGSGYTF.

There are a few counts of this clonotype. The chain links TRBV7-2 to TRBJ1-1; D remains ambiguous. CDR3 size: 14 residues. The V end was cut by 3 bases, the J end by 0 bases, with 8 bases between. Germline CDR1 SGHTA, CDR2 FQGNSA. CDR3: CASSFVALNTEAFF. The CDR3, as DNA: TGTGCCAGCAGCTTTGTCGCTTTGAACACTGAAGCTTTCTTT.

This rearrangement joins TRBV7-2 to TRBJ2-1; 8 nucleotides line up with TRBD1. This CDR3 is 12 amino acids long. CDR1 is SGHTA and CDR2 is FQGNSA in the germline V gene. V gave up 5 bases and J gave up 8 bases; unmatched junction bases: 2. This CDR3 is CASSDRGYEQFF. As DNA, the CDR3 is TGTGCCAGCAGCGACAGGGGCTATGAGCAGTTCTTC.

In this sample, this clonotype turned up a few times. The chain combines TRBV29-1 with TRBJ1-1; 7 bases agree with TRBD1. Losses at the gene ends were 7 bases for V and 4 bases for J; bases not matched to a gene: 6. The germline gives CDR1 SQVTM, CDR2 ANQGSEA. The CDR3 is 12 residues long. Here the CDR3 DNA reads TGCAGCGCTGACAGGGCAGGCACTGAAGCTTTCTTT. Protein sequence: CSADRAGTEAFF.

The chain links TRBV7-2 to TRBJ1-6; no clear D. Germline assignment: CDR1 SGHTA and CDR2 FQGNSA. V was trimmed by 7 bases and J by 7 bases, leaving 14 bases between them. This CDR3 is 14 amino acids long. The CDR3 region has the DNA TGTGCCAGCACCGGTGGAGATGGAAATTCACCCCTCCACTTT. Amino acid sequence: CASTGGDGNSPLHF. The variable domain in full, completed from reference TRBV7-2 and TRBJ1-6, reads GAGVSQSPSNKVTEKGKDVELRCDPISGHTALYWYRQSLGQGLEFLIYFQGNSAPDKSGLPSDRFSAERTGGSVSTLTIQRTQQEDSAVYLCASTGGDGNSPLHFGNGTRLTVT.

This clonotype was seen only a few times. This chain connects TRBV11-2 to TRBJ2-7; no firm D call. This CDR3 has 15 residues. Between the trimmed V and J ends, which lost 0 bases and 0 bases, there was a span of 9 bases. The germline CDR1 and CDR2 sequences are SGHAT and FQNNGV. CDR3: CASSLESPSSYEQYF. CDR3 nucleotides: TGTGCCAGCAGCTTAGAGTCCCCGAGCTCCTACGAGCAGTACTTC.

V is TRBV25-1 and J is TRBJ1-1; 8 bases are a match to TRBD1. The CDR3 extends over 15 amino acids. Germline V CDR1 and CDR2: MGHDK, SYGVNS. V trimming: 4 bases; J trimming: 1 base; junction bases outside the gene matches: 5. The CDR3 reads CASSGRDRPNTEAFF. CDR3 DNA sequence: TGTGCCAGCAGTGGCCGGGACAGGCCGAACACTGAAGCTTTCTTT.